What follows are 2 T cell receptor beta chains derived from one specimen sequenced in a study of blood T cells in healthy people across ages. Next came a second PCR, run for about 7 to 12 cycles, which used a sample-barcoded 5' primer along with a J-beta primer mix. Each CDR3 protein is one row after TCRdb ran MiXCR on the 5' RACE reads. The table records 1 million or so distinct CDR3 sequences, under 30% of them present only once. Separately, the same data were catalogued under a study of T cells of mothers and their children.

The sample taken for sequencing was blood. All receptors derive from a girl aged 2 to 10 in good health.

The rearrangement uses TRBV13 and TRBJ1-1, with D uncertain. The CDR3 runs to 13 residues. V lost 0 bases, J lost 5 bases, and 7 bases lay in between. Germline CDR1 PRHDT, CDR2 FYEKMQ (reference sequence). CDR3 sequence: CASSLGPITEAFF. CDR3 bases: TGTGCCAGCAGCTTAGGGCCGATTACTGAAGCTTTCTTT.

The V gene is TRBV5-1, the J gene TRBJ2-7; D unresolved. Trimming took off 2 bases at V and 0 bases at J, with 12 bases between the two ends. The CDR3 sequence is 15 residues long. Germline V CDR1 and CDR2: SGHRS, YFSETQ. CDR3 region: CASSLERAFSYEQYF. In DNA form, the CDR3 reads TGCGCCAGCAGCTTAGAAAGGGCCTTCTCCTACGAGCAGTACTTC.